One and the same sample provided the 31 T cell receptor beta chains below, sequenced in a study of blood T cell repertoires in COVID-19. TCRdb keeps only in-frame clones here, not all; method: immunoSEQ multiplex PCR. The sample lists 200,000 or so clones; approximately 79% were seen once. The sequencing sample was made of peripheral blood. The receptors were sampled from a man in his 60s with active or convalescent COVID-19.

V is TRBV12-5 and J is TRBJ2-3; possibly TRBD2 for D (7 bases). There are 13 residues in the CDR3. Germline V gives CDR1 LGHNT, CDR2 FRNRAP. Here the CDR3 reads CAWGLAGTDTQYF. For the CDR3, the DNA is TGTGCCTGGGGGCTAGCGGGCACAGATACGCAGTATTTT.

The chain recombines TRBV19 with TRBJ2-1; D remains ambiguous. Deletions cut 3 bases from V and 0 bases from J, with 12 bases between. This CDR3 spans 16 amino acids. Germline V gives CDR1 LNHDA, CDR2 SQIVND (reference sequence). The CDR3 nucleotides are TGTGCCAGTAGTATTAATCGCGAACCCTCCTACAATGAGCAGTTCTTC. Translating gives CASSINREPSYNEQFF. Filled out from reference TRBV19 and TRBJ2-1, the complete variable domain reads DGGITQSPKYLFRKEGQNVTLSCEQNLNHDAMYWYRQDPGQGLRLIYYSQIVNDFQKGDIAEGYSVSREKKESFPLTVTSAQKNPTAFYLCASSINREPSYNEQFFGPGTRLTVL.

The gene calls are TRBV3-1 (or the pseudogene TRBV3-2) and TRBJ2-2, with TRBD2 matching over 8 bases. Germline V gives CDR1 LGHDT, CDR2 YNNKEL (reference sequence). This CDR3 spans 16 amino acids. Germline trimming cut 4 bases from V and 0 bases from J; bases unmatched to any gene: 4. The DNA for the CDR3 is TGTGCCAGCAGCCGTCCGGGGGGGTCGAACACCGGGGAGCTGTTTTTT. Translated: CASSRPGGSNTGELFF.

A single count supports this clone. V and J are TRBV9 and TRBJ1-2; 8 bases are a match to TRBD1. In germline, CDR1 is SGDLS, CDR2 YYNGEE. The CDR3 extends over 13 amino acids. The ends lost 0 bases at V and 7 bases at J; junction bases unmatched: 2. The CDR3 DNA reads as TGTGCCAGCAGCGTAGCAGGGGGCTCTGGCTACACCTTC. Translation: CASSVAGGSGYTF.

The chain has TRBV10-3 and TRBJ2-1; 9 bases line up with TRBD1. With V trimmed by 5 bases and J by 6 bases, 8 bases remained unmatched. This CDR3 is 15 amino acids long. Germline CDR1 and CDR2: ENHRY and SYGVKD. CDR3 nucleotides: TGTGCCATCAGTCCGGGACAGGGCGGTGGCAATGAGCAGTTCTTC. Translating it yields CAISPGQGGGNEQFF.

The V and J genes are TRBV6-6 and TRBJ2-1; 8 positions match TRBD2. The CDR3 has 16 amino acids. V lost 6 bases and J lost 6; bases outside the gene matches: 13. Germline CDR1 and CDR2: MNHNY and SVGAGI (reference sequence). CDR3 in amino acids: CASRTAGLVLSNEQFF. The DNA of the CDR3 is TGTGCCAGCAGAACCGCGGGACTAGTATTGTCCAATGAGCAGTTCTTC.

The V gene is TRBV28, the J gene TRBJ2-2; the match to TRBD2 covers 11 bases. In germline, CDR1 is MDHEN, CDR2 SYDVKM. After removal of 5 bases from V and 4 bases from J, the junction contained 3 bases not matched to a gene. This CDR3 comprises 15 residues. The CDR3 loop reads CASSPTSGSTGELFF. The CDR3 region has the DNA TGTGCCAGCAGTCCTACTAGCGGGAGCACCGGGGAGCTGTTTTTT.

The V call is TRBV28, the J call TRBJ2-5; 7 bases are shared with TRBD2. The V and J ends lost 2 bases and 5 bases, in that order; junction bases with no gene match: 8. The germline V gene has CDR1 MDHEN and CDR2 SYDVKM. CDR3 length: 15 residues. The DNA for the CDR3 is TGTGCCAGCAGTTTAGCGGGAGAGTTCCTCGAGACCCAGTACTTC. Protein sequence: CASSLAGEFLETQYF.

The CDR3 nucleotides are TGCAGTGTAGGAGGCACTGAAGCTTTCTTT. Its translation is CSVGGTEAFF. The chain couples TRBV20-1 to TRBJ1-1; D ambiguous. The CDR3 loop spans 10 amino acids. Trimming shortened V by 7 bases and J by 4 bases, and 7 bases separated the two germline ends. Germline CDR1 DFQATT, CDR2 SNEGSKA (reference sequence).

This chain uses TRBV5-1 with TRBJ1-4; 8 bases map to TRBD1. The CDR3 extends over 15 amino acids. The V segment lost 4 bases and the J segment 8 bases; nucleotides outside the gene matches: 10. Germline V gives CDR1 SGHRS, CDR2 YFSETQ. The chain's CDR3 is CASSPRDRNGEKLFF. The CDR3 DNA reads TGCGCCAGCAGCCCCCGGGACAGGAACGGAGAAAAACTGTTTTTT. Variable domain in full (rest from reference TRBV5-1 and TRBJ1-4): KAGVTQTPRYLIKTRGQQVTLSCSPISGHRSVSWYQQTPGQGLQFLFEYFSETQRNKGNFPGRFSGRQFSNSRSEMNVSTLELGDSALYLCASSPRDRNGEKLFFGSGTQLSVL.

The chain carries TRBV23-1 and TRBJ2-7, with 7 bases fitting TRBD1. Being an ORF, TRBV23-1 has a function that is uncertain. This CDR3 comprises 15 residues. V trimming: 3 bases; J trimming: 5 bases; junction bases outside the gene matches: 10. The CDR3 spells CASSQADRVRNEQYF. The CDR3 region has the DNA TGCGCCAGCAGTCAGGCTGACAGGGTAAGAAACGAGCAGTACTTC.

The chain is built from TRBV3-1 (or the pseudogene TRBV3-2) and TRBJ2-3, with 9 bases matching TRBD2. CDR3 length: 15 amino acids. CDR1 is LGHDT, CDR2 YNNKEL, per germline (reference sequence). V lost 11 bases and J lost 3; bases outside the gene matches: 12. The CDR3 spells CACKRDSGSTDTQYF. The CDR3 DNA follows: TGTGCCTGTAAAAGAGATAGCGGGAGTACAGATACGCAGTATTTT.

The CDR3 region is CASSPVLNTGELFF. CDR3 nucleotide sequence: TGTGCCAGCAGCCCTGTACTCAACACCGGGGAGCTGTTTTTT. This chain joins TRBV9 and TRBJ2-2, with D unclear. CDR1 and CDR2 (germline): SGDLS, YYNGEE. Trimming stripped 4 bases from V and 2 bases from J, with 9 bases between. This CDR3 is 14 amino acids long.

J is TRBJ1-2 and V is TRBV28; TRBD1 matches 7 bases. The CDR3 totals 17 residues. Trimming removed 5 bases from V and 8 bases from J; junction bases left unmatched: 20. From germline, CDR1 is MDHEN and CDR2 SYDVKM. Written as DNA, the CDR3 is TGTGCCAGCAGTACTCTCCCGGGACAGATCCTATGGAGGGGCTACACCTTC. Protein sequence: CASSTLPGQILWRGYTF.

There are a few counts of this clone. Distinct nucleotide sequences in the sample also encode this CDR3. This chain joins TRBV5-1 and TRBJ2-3; D is perhaps TRBD2 (5 bases). Trimming took 1 base from V and 3 from J, leaving 9 bases between them. CDR3 length: 14 residues. Germline V gene lookup returns CDR1 SGHRS and CDR2 YFSETQ. The CDR3, as DNA: TGCGCCAGCAGCTTGTCCGAGGGTACAGATACGCAGTATTTT. Translated, it gives CASSLSEGTDTQYF.

Only a few counts were recorded for this clone. Other DNA sequences from this sample encode an identical CDR3 as well. The chain joins TRBV7-3 to TRBJ2-7; the D gene is possibly TRBD1 (6 bases). The length of the CDR3 is 12 residues. Looked up from germline, CDR1 is SGHTA and CDR2 is FQGTGA. Trimming removed 3 bases from V and 6 bases from J, with 9 bases in between. DNA for the CDR3: TGTGCCAGCAGCTTGGACAGAACCGAGCAGTACTTC. This codes for CASSLDRTEQYF.

The chain joins TRBV9 to TRBJ2-1; D is undetermined. Between the trimmed V and J ends, which lost 0 bases and 0 bases, there was a span of 7 bases. In germline, CDR1 is SGDLS, CDR2 YYNGEE. The CDR3 spans 15 residues. The CDR3 nucleotides read TGTGCCAGCAGCGTAGACTCCGTCTCCTACAATGAGCAGTTCTTC. The encoded protein is CASSVDSVSYNEQFF.

This clone was seen a few times. The rearrangement uses TRBV12-3 or TRBV12-4 and TRBJ1-1; 11 bases are shared with TRBD1. V was clipped by 6 bases and J by 4 bases; unmatched bases: 1. This CDR3 comprises 13 residues. The CDR3 loop reads CASRGTGGTEAFF. The DNA for the CDR3 is TGTGCCAGCAGGGGGACAGGGGGCACTGAAGCTTTCTTT.

The count of this clone is one. The V and J genes are TRBV18 and TRBJ2-5, with 9 nucleotides matching TRBD1. The germline gives CDR1 KGHSH, CDR2 LQKENI. The CDR3 consists of 16 residues. Trimming took 3 bases from V and 4 from J; bases not matched to a gene: 9. The CDR3 spells CASSPTGTGSIETQYF. CDR3 in DNA: TGTGCCAGCTCACCTACCGGGACAGGGAGTATAGAGACCCAGTACTTC.

The chain couples TRBV7-2 to TRBJ2-2; 7 positions agree with TRBD2. The CDR3 consists of 18 residues. CDR1 and CDR2 from the germline V gene are SGHTA and FQGNSA. Germline trimming cut 4 bases from V and 0 bases from J; bases unmatched to any gene: 11. The CDR3 spells CASSSPFSGKANTGELFF. DNA for the CDR3: TGTGCCAGCAGCTCACCGTTCAGCGGGAAGGCGAACACCGGGGAGCTGTTTTTT.

This chain uses TRBV7-9 with TRBJ2-7; 11 bases fit TRBD2. CDR3 length: 18 amino acids. Germline V gives CDR1 SEHNR, CDR2 FQNEAQ (reference sequence). The V segment lost 5 bases and the J segment 2 bases; nucleotides outside the gene matches: 14. The CDR3 region has the DNA TGTGCCAGCAGCCCTCAACGCGCAACTAGCGGGAGAACCTACGAGCAGTACTTC. This encodes CASSPQRATSGRTYEQYF.

The V and J genes are TRBV5-1 and TRBJ2-5; 10 positions match TRBD2. V shed 1 base, J shed 4 bases, and the junction held 7 bases outside the gene matches. The CDR3 contains 16 residues. CDR1 is SGHRS and CDR2 is YFSETQ in the germline V gene. The CDR3 nucleotides are TGCGCCAGCAGCTTGAGGGGAGCGGGAGGGACAGAGACCCAGTACTTC. Its translation is CASSLRGAGGTETQYF.

This clone has a handful of counts. The CDR3, as DNA: TGCGCCAGCAGTGTTGCGACAGTCTACTACGAGCAGTACTTC. It translates to CASSVATVYYEQYF. The chain carries TRBV10-2 and TRBJ2-7, with D perhaps matching TRBD1 (5 bases). Per germline, CDR1 WSHSY and CDR2 SAAADI. Trimming pared 4 bases from V and 3 bases from J, leaving 13 bases between. This CDR3 is built from 14 residues.

The rearrangement uses TRBV10-3 and TRBJ2-2; a possible D gene is TRBD1 (5 bases). Trimming removed 6 bases at V and 6 bases at J, with 20 bases between. The CDR3 runs to 16 residues. Germline CDR1 reads ENHRY; CDR2 reads SYGVKD. The CDR3 region is CAISGGADMRPGELFF. CDR3 bases: TGTGCCATCAGCGGCGGCGCGGACATGAGACCCGGGGAGCTGTTTTTT.

The rearrangement links TRBV19 to TRBJ2-5, with D uncertain. Trimming removed 4 bases from V and 1 base from J, with 4 bases in between. Looked up from germline, CDR1 is LNHDA and CDR2 is SQIVND (reference sequence). The CDR3 covers 12 residues. The DNA for the CDR3 is TGTGCCAGTAGTACCTCCCAAGAGACCCAGTACTTC. Amino acids: CASSTSQETQYF.

The table lists this clone with a few counts. V usage is TRBV18 and J usage is TRBJ2-2, with 7 bases aligning to TRBD1. The CDR3 loop spans 17 amino acids. Germline values: CDR1 KGHSH, CDR2 LQKENI. After removal of 0 bases from V and 1 base from J, the junction contained 5 bases not matched to a gene. The CDR3 bases are TGTGCCAGCTCACCACCGAGAGGGGGCGAGAACACCGGGGAGCTGTTTTTT. This gives the protein CASSPPRGGENTGELFF. Complete variable domain (other parts from reference TRBV18 and TRBJ2-2): NAGVMQNPRHLVRRRGQEARLRCSPMKGHSHVYWYRQLPEEGLKFMVYLQKENIIDESGMPKERFSAEFPKEGPSILRIQQVVRGDSAAYFCASSPPRGGENTGELFFGEGSRLTVL.

The V call is TRBV19, the J call TRBJ1-5; weak D call: TRBD1 (6 bases). This CDR3 is built from 14 residues. Trimming stripped 6 bases from V and 6 bases from J, with 15 bases between. Per germline, CDR1 LNHDA and CDR2 SQIVND (reference sequence). The CDR3 nucleotides are TGTGCCAGTAGGGCGGGGGGCGAGGGTCAGCCCCAGCATTTT. This encodes CASRAGGEGQPQHF.

The J gene is TRBJ2-3, the V gene TRBV5-1, with D perhaps matching TRBD1 (6 bases). From germline, CDR1 is SGHRS and CDR2 YFSETQ. The CDR3 is 11 amino acids. V lost 2 bases to trimming and J lost 8 bases, with 6 bases between them. The CDR3 nucleotides read TGCGCCAGCAGCTTACAGGGTACGCAGTATTTT. Encoded protein: CASSLQGTQYF.

This chain links TRBV18 with TRBJ1-4; perhaps TRBD1 as D (5 bases). With 4 bases removed from V and 3 bases from J, the gap between germline ends came to 9 bases. There are 14 residues in the CDR3. The germline CDR1 and CDR2 sequences are KGHSH and LQKENI. This CDR3 reads CASSLSGANEKLFF. The CDR3 region has the DNA TGTGCCAGCTCACTATCGGGGGCTAATGAAAAACTGTTTTTT.

For this clone: With a much larger clone just one base away, this may be a read error. Other DNA sequences of this sample code for an identical CDR3. The chain employs TRBV7-3 and TRBJ2-7, with D unresolved. Looked up from germline, CDR1 is SGHTA and CDR2 is FQGTGA. V was pared by 6 bases and J by 7 bases, with 16 bases between. The CDR3 has 13 residues. The CDR3 sequence is CASSSTPPGEQYF. The CDR3 coding sequence is TGTGCCAGCAGTTCGACCCCTCCCGGGGAGCAGTACTTC.

This clone was seen more than once but under ten times. V gene TRBV29-1 combines with J gene TRBJ2-1; perhaps TRBD1 as D (5 bases). Germline CDR1 reads SQVTM; CDR2 reads ANQGSEA. V was cut by 4 bases and J by 0 bases, with 13 bases left in between. The CDR3 covers 15 residues. CDR3 loop: CSVGLTAFSYNEQFF. DNA for the CDR3: TGCAGCGTTGGCTTGACAGCATTCTCCTACAATGAGCAGTTCTTC.